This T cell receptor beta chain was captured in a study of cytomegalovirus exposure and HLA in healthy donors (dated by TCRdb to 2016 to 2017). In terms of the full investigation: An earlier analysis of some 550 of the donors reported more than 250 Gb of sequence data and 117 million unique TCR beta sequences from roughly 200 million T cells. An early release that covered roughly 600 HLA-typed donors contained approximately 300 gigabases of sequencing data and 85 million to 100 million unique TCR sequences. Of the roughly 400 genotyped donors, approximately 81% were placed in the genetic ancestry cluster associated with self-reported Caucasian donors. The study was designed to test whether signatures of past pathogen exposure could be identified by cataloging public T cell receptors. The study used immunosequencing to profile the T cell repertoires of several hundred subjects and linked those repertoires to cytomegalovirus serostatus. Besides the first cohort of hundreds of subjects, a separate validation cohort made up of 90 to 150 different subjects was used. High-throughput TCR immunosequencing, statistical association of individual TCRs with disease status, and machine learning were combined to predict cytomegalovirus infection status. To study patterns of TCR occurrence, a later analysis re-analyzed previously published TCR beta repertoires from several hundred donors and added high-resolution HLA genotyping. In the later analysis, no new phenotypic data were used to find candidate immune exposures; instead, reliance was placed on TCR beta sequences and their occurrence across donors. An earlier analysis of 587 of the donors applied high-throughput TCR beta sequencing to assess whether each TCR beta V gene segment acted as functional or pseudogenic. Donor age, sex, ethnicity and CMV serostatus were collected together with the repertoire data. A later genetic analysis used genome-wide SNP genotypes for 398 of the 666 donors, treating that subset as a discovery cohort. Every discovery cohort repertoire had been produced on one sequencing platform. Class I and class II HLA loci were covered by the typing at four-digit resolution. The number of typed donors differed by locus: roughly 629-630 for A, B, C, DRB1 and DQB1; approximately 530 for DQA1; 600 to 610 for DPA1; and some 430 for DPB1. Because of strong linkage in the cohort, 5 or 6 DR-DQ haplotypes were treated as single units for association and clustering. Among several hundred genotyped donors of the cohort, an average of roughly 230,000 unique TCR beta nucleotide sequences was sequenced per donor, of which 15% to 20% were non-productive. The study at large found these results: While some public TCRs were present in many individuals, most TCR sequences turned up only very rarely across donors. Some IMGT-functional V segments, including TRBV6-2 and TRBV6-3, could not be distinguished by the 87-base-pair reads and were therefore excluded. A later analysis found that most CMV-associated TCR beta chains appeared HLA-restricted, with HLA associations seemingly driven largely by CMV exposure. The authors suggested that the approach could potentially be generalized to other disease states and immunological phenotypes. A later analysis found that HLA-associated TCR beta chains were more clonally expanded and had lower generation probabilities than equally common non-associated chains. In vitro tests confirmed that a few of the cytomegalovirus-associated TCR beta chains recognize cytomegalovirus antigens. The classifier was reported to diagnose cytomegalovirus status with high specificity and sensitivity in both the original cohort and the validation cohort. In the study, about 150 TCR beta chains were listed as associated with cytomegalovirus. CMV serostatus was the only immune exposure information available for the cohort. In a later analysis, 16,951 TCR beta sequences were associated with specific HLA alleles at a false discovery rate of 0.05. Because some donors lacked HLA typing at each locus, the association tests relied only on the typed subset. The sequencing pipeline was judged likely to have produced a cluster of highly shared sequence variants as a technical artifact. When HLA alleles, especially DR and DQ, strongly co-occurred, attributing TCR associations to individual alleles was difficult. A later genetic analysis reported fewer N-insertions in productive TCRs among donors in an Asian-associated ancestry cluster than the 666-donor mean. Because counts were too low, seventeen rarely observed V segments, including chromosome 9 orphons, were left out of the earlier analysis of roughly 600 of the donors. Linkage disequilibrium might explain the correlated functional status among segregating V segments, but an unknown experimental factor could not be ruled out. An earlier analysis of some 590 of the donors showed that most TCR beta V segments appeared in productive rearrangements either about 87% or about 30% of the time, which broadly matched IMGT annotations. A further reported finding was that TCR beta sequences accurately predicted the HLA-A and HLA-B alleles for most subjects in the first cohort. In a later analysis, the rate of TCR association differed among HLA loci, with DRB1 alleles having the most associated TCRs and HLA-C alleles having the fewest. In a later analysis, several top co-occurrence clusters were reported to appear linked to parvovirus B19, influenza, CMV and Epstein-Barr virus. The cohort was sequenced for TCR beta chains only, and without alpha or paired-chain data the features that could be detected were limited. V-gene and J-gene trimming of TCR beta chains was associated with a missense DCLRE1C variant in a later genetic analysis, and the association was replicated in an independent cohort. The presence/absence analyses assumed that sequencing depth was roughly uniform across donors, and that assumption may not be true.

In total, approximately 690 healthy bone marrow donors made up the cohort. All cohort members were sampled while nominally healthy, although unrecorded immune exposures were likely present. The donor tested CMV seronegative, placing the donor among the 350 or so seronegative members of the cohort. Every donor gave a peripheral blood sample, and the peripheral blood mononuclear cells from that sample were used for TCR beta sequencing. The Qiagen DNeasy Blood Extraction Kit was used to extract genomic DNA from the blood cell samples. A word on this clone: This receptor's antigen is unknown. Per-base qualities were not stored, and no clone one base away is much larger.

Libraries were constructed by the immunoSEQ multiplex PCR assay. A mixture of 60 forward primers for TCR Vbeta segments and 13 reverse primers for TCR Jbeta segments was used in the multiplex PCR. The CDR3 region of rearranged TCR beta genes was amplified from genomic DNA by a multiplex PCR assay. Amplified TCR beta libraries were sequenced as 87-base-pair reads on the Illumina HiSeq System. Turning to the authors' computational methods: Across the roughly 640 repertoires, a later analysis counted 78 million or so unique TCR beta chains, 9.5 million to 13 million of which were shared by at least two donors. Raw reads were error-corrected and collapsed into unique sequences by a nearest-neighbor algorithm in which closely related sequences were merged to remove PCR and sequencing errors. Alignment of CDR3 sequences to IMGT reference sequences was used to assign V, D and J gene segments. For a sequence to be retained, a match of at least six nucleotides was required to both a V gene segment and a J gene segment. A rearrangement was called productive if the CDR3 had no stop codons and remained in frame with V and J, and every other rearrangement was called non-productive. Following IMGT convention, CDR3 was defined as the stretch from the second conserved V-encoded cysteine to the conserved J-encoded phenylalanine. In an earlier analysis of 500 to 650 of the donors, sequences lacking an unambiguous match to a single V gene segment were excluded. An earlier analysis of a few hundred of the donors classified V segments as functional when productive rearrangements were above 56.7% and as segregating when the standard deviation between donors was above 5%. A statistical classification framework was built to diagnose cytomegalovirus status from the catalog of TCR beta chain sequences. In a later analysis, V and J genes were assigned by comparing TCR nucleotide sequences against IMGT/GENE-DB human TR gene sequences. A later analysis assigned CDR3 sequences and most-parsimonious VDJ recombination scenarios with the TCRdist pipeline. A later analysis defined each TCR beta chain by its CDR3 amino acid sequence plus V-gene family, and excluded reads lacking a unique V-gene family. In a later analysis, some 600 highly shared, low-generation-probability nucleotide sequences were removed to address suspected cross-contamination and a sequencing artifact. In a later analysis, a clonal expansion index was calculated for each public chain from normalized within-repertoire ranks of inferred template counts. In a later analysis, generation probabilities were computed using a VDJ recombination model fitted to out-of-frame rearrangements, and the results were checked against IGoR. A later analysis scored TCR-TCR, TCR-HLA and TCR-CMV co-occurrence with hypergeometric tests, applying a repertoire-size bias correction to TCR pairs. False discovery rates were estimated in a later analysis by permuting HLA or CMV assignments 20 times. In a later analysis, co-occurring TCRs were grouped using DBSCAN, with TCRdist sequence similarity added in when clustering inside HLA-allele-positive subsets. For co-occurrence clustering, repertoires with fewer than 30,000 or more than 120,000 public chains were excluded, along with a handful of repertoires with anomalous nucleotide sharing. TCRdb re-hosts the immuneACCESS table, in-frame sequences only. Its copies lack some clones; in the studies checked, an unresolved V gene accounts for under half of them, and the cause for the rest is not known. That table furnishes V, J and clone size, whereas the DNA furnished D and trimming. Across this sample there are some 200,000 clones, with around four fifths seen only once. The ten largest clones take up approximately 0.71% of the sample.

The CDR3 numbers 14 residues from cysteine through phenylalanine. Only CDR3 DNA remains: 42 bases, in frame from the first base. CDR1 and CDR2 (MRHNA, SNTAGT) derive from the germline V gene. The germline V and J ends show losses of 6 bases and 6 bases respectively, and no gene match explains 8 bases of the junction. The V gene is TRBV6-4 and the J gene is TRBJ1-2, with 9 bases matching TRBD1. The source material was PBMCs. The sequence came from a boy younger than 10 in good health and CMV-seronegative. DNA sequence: TGTGCCAGCAGACGGGACAGGGCGGAAGATGGCTACACCTTC. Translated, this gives CASRRDRAEDGYTF.